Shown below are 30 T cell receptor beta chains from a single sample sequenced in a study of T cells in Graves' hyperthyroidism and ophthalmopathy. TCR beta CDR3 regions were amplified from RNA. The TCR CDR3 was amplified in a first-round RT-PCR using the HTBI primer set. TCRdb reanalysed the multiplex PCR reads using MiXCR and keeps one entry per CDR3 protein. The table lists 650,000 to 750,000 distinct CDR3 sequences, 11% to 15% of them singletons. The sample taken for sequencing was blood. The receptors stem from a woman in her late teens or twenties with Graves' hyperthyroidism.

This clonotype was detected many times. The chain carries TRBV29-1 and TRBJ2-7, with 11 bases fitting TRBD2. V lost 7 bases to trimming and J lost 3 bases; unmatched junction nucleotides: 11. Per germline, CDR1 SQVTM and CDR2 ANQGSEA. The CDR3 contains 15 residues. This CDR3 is CSAHGTSGTYYEQYF. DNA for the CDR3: TGCAGCGCCCACGGGACTAGCGGAACCTACTACGAGCAGTACTTC.

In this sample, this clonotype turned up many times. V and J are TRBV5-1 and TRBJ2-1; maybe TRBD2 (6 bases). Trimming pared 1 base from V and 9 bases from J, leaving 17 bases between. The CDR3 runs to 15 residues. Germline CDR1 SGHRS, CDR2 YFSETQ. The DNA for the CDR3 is TGCGCCAGCAGCTTGCAGTCGGGAGAGGGCTTTGAGCAGTTCTTC. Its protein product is CASSLQSGEGFEQFF.

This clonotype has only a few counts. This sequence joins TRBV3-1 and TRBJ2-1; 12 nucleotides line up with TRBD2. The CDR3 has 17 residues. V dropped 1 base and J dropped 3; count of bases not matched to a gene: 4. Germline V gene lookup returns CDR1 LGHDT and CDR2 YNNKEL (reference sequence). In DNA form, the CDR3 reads TGTGCCAGCAGCCAAGTGGCTAGCGGGAGGGTCTACAATGAGCAGTTCTTC. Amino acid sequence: CASSQVASGRVYNEQFF.

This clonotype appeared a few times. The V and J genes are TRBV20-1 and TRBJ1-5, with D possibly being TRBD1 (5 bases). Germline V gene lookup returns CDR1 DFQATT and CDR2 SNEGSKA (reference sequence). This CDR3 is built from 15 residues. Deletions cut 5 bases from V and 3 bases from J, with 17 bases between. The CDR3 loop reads CSAQQARGDNQPQHF. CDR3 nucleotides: TGCAGTGCTCAGCAGGCGAGAGGGGACAATCAGCCCCAGCATTTT.

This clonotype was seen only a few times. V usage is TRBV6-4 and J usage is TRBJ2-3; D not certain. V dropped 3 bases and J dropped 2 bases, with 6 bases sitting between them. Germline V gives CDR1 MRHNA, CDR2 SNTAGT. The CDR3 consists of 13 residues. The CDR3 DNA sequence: TGTGCCAGCAGTGATGTTGACACAGATACGCAGTATTTT. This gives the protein CASSDVDTDTQYF.

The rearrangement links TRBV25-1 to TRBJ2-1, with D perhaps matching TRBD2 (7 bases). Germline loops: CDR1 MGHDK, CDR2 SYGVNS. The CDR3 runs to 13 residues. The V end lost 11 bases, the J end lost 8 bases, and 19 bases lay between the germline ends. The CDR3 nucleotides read TGTGCCTCGCGAGGGGGAGGGTTTTATGAGCAGTTCTTC. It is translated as CASRGGGFYEQFF. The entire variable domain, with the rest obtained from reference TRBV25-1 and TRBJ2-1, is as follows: EADIYQTPRYLVIGTGKKITLECSQTMGHDKMYWYQQDPGMELHLIHYSYGVNSTEKGDLSSESTVSRIRTEHFPLTLESARPSHTSQYLCASRGGGFYEQFFGPGTRLTVL.

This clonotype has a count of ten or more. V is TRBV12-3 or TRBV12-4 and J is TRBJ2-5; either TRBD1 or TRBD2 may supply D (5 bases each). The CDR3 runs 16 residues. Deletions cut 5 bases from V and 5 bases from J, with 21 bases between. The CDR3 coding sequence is TGTGCCAGCAGTCAGCCCCCGGGGCTAGGATGGGAGACCCAGTACTTC. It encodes CASSQPPGLGWETQYF.

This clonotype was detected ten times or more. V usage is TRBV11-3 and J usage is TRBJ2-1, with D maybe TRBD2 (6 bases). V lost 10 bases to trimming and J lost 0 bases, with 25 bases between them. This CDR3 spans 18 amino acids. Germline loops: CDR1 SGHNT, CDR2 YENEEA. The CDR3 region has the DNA TGTGCCACTCATAGGAGGGAAGCGGGCCTAAGCTCCTACAATGAGCAGTTCTTC. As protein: CATHRREAGLSSYNEQFF.

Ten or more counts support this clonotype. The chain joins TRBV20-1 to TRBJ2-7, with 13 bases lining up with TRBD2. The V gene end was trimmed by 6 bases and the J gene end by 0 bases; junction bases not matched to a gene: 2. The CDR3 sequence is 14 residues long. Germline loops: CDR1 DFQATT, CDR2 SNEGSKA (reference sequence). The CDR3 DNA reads TGCAGTGCCTGGACTAGCGGGAGCTCCTACGAGCAGTACTTC. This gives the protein CSAWTSGSSYEQYF.

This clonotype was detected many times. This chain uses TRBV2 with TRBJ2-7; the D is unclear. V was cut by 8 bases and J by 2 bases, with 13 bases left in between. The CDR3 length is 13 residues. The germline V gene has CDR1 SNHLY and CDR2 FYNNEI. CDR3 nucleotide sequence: TGTGCCAGCCGGAAGGGCTCGACCTACGAGCAGTACTTC. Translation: CASRKGSTYEQYF.

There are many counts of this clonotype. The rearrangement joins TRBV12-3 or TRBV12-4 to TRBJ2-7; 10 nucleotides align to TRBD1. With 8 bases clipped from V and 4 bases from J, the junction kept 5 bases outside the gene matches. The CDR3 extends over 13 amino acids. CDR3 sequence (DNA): TGTGCCAGCGGGACAGGGGCGCAATACGAGCAGTACTTC. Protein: CASGTGAQYEQYF.

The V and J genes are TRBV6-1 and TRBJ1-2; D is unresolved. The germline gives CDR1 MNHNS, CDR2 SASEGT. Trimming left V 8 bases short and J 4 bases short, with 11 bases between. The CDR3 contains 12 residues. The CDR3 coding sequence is TGTGCCAGCGGGTTCAGTGGCTATGGCTACACCTTC. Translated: CASGFSGYGYTF.

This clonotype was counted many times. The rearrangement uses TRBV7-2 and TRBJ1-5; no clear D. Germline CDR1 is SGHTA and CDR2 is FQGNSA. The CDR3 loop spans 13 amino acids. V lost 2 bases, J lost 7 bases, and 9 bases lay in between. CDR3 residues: CASSLTDRQPQHF. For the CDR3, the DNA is TGTGCCAGCAGCTTAACGGACCGCCAGCCCCAGCATTTT.

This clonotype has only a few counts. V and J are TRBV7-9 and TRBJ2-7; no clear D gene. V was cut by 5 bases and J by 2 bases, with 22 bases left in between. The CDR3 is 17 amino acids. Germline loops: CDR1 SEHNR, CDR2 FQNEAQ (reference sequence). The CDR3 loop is CASSGPWVKGLTYEQYF. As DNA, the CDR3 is TGTGCCAGCAGCGGCCCGTGGGTCAAAGGGTTGACCTACGAGCAGTACTTC. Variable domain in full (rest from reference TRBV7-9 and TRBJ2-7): DTGVSQNPRHKITKRGQNVTFRCDPISEHNRLYWYRQTLGQGPEFLTYFQNEAQLEKSRLLSDRFSAERPKGSFSTLEIQRTEQGDSAMYLCASSGPWVKGLTYEQYFGPGTRLTVT.

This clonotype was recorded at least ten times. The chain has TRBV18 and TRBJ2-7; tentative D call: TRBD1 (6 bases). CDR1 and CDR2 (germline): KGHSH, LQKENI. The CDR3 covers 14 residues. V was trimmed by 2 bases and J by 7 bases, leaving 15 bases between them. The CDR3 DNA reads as TGTGCCAGCTCACCAAGAGGACAGTCGAGGGAGCAGTACTTC. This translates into CASSPRGQSREQYF.

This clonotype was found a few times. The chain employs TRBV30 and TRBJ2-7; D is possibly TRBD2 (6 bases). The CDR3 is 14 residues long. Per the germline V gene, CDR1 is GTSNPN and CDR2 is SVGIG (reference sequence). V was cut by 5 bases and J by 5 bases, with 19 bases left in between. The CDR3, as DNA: TGTGCCTGGCGCCCCGGGACTCCAGCCAACGAGCAGTACTTC. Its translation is CAWRPGTPANEQYF.

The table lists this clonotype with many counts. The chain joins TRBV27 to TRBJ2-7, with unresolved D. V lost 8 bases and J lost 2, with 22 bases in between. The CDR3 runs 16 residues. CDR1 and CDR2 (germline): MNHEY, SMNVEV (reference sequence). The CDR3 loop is CASRSAGLSAPYEQYF. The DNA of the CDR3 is TGTGCCAGCCGTTCAGCCGGGCTCTCGGCGCCCTACGAGCAGTACTTC.

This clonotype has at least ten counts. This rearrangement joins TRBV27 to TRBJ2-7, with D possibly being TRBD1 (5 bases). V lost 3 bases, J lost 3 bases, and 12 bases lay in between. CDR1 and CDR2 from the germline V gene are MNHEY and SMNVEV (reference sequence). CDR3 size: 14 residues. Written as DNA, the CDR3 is TGTGCCAGCAGTTTTGGGGCCAGGGACTACGAGCAGTACTTC. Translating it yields CASSFGARDYEQYF.

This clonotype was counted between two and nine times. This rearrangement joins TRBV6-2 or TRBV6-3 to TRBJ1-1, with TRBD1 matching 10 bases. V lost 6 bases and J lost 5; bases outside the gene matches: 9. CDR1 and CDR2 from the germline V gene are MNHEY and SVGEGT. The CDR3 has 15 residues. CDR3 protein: CASRTDRGRGTEAFF. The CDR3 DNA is TGTGCCAGCAGGACAGACAGGGGGCGTGGGACTGAAGCTTTCTTT.

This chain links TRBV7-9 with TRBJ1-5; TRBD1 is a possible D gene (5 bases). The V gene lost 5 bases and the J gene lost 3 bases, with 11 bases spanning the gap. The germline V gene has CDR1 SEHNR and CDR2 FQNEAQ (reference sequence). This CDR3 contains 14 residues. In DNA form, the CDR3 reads TGTGCCAGCAGCCTAGGGGACCTCAATCAGCCCCAGCATTTT. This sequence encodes CASSLGDLNQPQHF.

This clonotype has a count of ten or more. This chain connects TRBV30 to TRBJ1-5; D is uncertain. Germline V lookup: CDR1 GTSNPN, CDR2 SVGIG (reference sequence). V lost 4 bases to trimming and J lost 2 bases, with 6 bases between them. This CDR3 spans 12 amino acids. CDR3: CAWNWGNQPQHF. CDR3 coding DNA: TGTGCCTGGAACTGGGGCAATCAGCCCCAGCATTTT.

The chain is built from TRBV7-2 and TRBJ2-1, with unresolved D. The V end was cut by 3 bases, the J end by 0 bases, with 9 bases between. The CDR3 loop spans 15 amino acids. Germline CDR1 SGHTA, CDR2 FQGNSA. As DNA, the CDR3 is TGTGCCAGCAGCTTTAAGGCCTTCTCCTACAATGAGCAGTTCTTC. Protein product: CASSFKAFSYNEQFF.

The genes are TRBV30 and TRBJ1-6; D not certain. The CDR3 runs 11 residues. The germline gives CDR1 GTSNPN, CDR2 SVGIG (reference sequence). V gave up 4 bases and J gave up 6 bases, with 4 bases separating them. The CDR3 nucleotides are TGTGCCTGGACATTTAATTCACCCCTCCACTTT. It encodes CAWTFNSPLHF. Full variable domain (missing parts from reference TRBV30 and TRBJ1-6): SQTIHQWPATLVQPVGSPLSLECTVEGTSNPNLYWYRQAAGRGLQLLFYSVGIGQISSEVPQNLSASRPQDRQFILSSKKLLLSDSGFYLCAWTFNSPLHFGNGTRLTVT.

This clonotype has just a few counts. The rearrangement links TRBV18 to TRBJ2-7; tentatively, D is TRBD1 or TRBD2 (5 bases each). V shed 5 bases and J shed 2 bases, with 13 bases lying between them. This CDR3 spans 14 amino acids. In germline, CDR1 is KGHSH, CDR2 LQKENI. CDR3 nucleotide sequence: TGTGCCAGCTCAAACCGGGACGGAACCTACGAGCAGTACTTC. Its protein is CASSNRDGTYEQYF.

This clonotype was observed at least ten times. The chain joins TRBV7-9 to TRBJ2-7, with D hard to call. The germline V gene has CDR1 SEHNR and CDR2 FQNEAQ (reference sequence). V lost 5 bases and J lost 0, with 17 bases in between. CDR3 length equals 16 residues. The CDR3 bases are TGTGCCAGCAGCACCGGAGTTGCGGCTAGCTCCTACGAGCAGTACTTC. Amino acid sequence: CASSTGVAASSYEQYF.

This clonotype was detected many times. CDR3 sequence: CASSWAPYEQYF. Written as DNA, the CDR3 is TGTGCCAGCAGCTGGGCCCCATACGAGCAGTACTTC. The chain uses TRBV7-2 and TRBJ2-7; no clear D gene. Germline-derived CDR1 and CDR2 are SGHTA and FQGNSA. CDR3 length: 12 residues. V was cut by 4 bases and J by 4 bases, with 8 bases left in between.

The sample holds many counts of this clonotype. CDR3 loop: CASRKDYGANQPQHF. CDR3 bases: TGTGCCAGCAGAAAGGATTACGGGGCGAATCAGCCCCAGCATTTT. This chain joins TRBV6-1 and TRBJ1-5; TRBD1 might be the D (5 bases). There are 15 residues in the CDR3. Germline assignment: CDR1 MNHNS and CDR2 SASEGT. Between the trimmed V and J ends, which lost 6 bases and 4 bases, there was a span of 16 bases.

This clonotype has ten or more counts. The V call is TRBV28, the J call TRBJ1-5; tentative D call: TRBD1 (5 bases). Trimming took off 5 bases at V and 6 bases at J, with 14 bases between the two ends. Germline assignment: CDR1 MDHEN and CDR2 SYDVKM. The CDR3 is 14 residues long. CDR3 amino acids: CASSPGGAGQPQHF. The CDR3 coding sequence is TGTGCCAGCAGTCCCGGAGGGGCGGGTCAGCCCCAGCATTTT. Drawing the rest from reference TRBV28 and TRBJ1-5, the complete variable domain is DVKVTQSSRYLVKRTGEKVFLECVQDMDHENMFWYRQDPGLGLRLIYFSYDVKMKEKGDIPEGYSVSREKKERFSLILESASTNQTSMYLCASSPGGAGQPQHFGDGTRLSIL.

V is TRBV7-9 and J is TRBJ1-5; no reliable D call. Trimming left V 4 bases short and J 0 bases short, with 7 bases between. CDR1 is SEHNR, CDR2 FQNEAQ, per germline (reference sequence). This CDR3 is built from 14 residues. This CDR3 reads CASSSEYSNQPQHF. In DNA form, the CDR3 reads TGTGCCAGCAGCTCAGAATATAGCAATCAGCCCCAGCATTTT.

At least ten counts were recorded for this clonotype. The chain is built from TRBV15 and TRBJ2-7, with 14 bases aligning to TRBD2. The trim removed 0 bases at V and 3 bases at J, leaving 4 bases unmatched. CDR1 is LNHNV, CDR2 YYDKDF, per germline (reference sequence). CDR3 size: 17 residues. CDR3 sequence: CATSRDWGLAGVYEQYF. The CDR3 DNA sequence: TGTGCCACCAGCAGAGATTGGGGACTAGCGGGAGTCTACGAGCAGTACTTC.